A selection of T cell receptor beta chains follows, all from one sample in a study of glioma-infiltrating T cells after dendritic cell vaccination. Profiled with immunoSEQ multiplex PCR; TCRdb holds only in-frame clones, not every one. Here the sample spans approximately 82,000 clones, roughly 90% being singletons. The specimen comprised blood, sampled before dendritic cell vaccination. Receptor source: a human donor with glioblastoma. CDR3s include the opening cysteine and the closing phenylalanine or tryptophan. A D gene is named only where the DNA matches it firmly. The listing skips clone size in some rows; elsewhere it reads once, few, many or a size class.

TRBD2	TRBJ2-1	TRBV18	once	TGTGCCAGCTCCCTAGCGGGAGGGCCCTCCGATGAGCAGTTCTTC	CASSLAGGPSDEQFF
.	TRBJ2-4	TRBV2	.	TGTGCCAGCAGTGACGGGGGGCGGAACATTCAGTACTTC	CASSDGGRNIQYF
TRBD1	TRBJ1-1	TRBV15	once	TGTGCCACCAGCAGGGGGACAGTAGACACTGAAGCTTTCTTT	CATSRGTVDTEAFF
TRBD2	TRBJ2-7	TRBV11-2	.	TGTGCCAGCAGCTTATTACCTAGCGGGGGCTACGAGCAGTACTTC	CASSLLPSGGYEQYF
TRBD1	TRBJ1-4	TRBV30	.	TGTGCCTGGAGTGTACCCCCCCTCGGACAGGCAACTAATGAAAAACTATTTTTT	CAWSVPPLGQATNEKLFF
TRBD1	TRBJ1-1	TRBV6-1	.	TGTGCCAGCAGTGTTGGGCAGGGGGCTGGAAGTGAAGCTTTCTTT	CASSVGQGAGSEAFF
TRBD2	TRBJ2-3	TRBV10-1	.	TGCGCCAGCAGTGCCGGGGGGGCTGATACGCAGTATTTT	CASSAGGADTQYF
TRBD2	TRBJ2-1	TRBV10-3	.	TGTGCCATCAGTGAGCAGCGGGGGGCGTATAATGAGCAGTTCTTC	CAISEQRGAYNEQFF
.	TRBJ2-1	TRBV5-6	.	TGTGCCAGCAGCCTTACGGAGGGGGCGCGATACAATGAGCAGTTCTTC	CASSLTEGARYNEQFF
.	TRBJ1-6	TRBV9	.	TGTGCCAGCAGCCCCGAGGCAGGGATAAATTCACCCCTCCACTTT	CASSPEAGINSPLHF
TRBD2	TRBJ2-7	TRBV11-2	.	TGTGCCAGCAGCCCCTTTAGCGGGCCGAGCTCCTACGAGCAGTACTTC	CASSPFSGPSSYEQYF
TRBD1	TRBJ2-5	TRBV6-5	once	TGTGCCAGCATCAAAGACAGGGTAAAGACCCAGTACTTC	CASIKDRVKTQYF
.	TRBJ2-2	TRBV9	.	TGTGCCAGCAGCGTAGGTACGGGCGGGGAGCTGTTTTTT	CASSVGTGGELFF
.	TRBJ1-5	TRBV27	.	TGTGCCAGCAGTTTACACAGGGTGGGCAATCAGCCCCAGCATTTT	CASSLHRVGNQPQHF
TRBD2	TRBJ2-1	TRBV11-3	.	TGTGCCAGCAGCTCCCCTAGGACTAGCGGGAGGTCCGACTACAATGAGCAGTTCTTC	CASSSPRTSGRSDYNEQFF
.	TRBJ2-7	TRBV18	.	TGTGCCAGCTCACCAGGGAGTCCCTCCTACGAGCAGTACTTC	CASSPGSPSYEQYF
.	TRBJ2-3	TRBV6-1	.	TGTGCCAGCCTTACGGGATCATGGACAGATACGCAGTATTTT	CASLTGSWTDTQYF